This T cell receptor (beta chain) was captured in a study of cytomegalovirus exposure and HLA in healthy donors. Study context: Out of approximately 170 million T cells, an earlier analysis found about 120 million unique TCR beta sequences in total.

The CDR3 length is 15 residues. Germline CDR1 reads LGHNA; CDR2 reads YNFKEQ. Trimming removed 1 base at V and 2 bases at J, with 12 bases between. Primers: 60 Vbeta forward and 13 Jbeta reverse. TCRdb keeps only in-frame clones here, not all; method: immunoSEQ multiplex PCR. The sample lists about 61,000 clones; roughly 90% were seen once. The chain employs TRBV4-2 and TRBJ2-7; no clear D. The receptor was derived from a man aged 25 to 40 in good health and CMV-seropositive. The sample taken for sequencing was PBMCs. CDR3 DNA sequence: TGTGCCAGCAGCCAAGGGGCAGCCTTACCCTACGAGCAGTACTTC. Translated: CASSQGAALPYEQYF.